Listed below are T cell receptor beta chains from one sample, sequenced in a study of glioma-infiltrating T cells after dendritic cell vaccination. TCRdb keeps only in-frame clones here, not all; method: immunoSEQ multiplex PCR. The data show some 38,000 clones, around four fifths seen once. This specimen consisted of blood, obtained before dendritic cell vaccination. The receptors derive from a human donor with glioblastoma. CDR3s include the opening cysteine and the closing phenylalanine or tryptophan. D genes are given only for firm matches. Clone size is given for some rows only: seen once, a few or many times, or a class if the clone is expanded.

CDR3aa	CDR3nt	v_gene	j_gene	abundance	d_gene
CASSRGRLDEQYF	TGTGCCAGCAGCCGGGGCAGGTTGGACGAGCAGTACTTC	TRBV4-2	TRBJ2-7	.	.
CASRPGTSNTGELFF	TGTGCCAGCAGACCCGGGACTTCTAACACCGGGGAGCTGTTTTTT	TRBV2	TRBJ2-2	.	.
CASSPTGYTYGYTF	TGTGCCAGCAGCCCGACAGGGTATACCTATGGCTACACCTTC	TRBV2	TRBJ1-2	.	TRBD1
CAGQQGNTGELFF	TGTGCCGGACAACAGGGGAACACCGGGGAGCTGTTTTTT	TRBV5-4	TRBJ2-2	.	.
CASSPRGDRGQPQHF	TGTGCCAGCTCACCAAGGGGGGACAGGGGTCAGCCCCAGCATTTT	TRBV18	TRBJ1-5	.	TRBD1
CAWSAPGTGFSSQPQHF	TGTGCCTGGAGTGCCCCCGGGACAGGGTTTTCTTCGCAGCCCCAGCATTTT	TRBV30	TRBJ1-5	.	TRBD1
CASSEPGGRYGYTF	TGTGCCAGCAGTGAGCCAGGGGGCCGATATGGCTACACCTTC	TRBV2	TRBJ1-2	few	TRBD1
CASSLDWFSYNEQFF	TGTGCCAGCAGCCTCGACTGGTTCTCCTACAATGAGCAGTTCTTC	TRBV21-1	TRBJ2-1	once	.
CASSIDRGLRPQHF	TGTGCCAGTAGTATAGACAGGGGGCTTCGGCCCCAGCATTTT	TRBV19	TRBJ1-5	few	TRBD1
CASSVDVTVGGYTF	TGTGCCAGCAGCGTAGACGTTACAGTGGGTGGCTACACCTTC	TRBV9	TRBJ1-2	.	.
CASSQTRDTEAFF	TGTGCCAGCAGCCAAACACGGGACACTGAAGCTTTCTTT	TRBV4-2	TRBJ1-1	.	.
CASSKRSAGQGTGELFF	TGTGCCAGCAGTAAACGATCGGCAGGGCAAGGCACCGGGGAGCTGTTTTTT	TRBV2	TRBJ2-2	.	.
CASSLVGSNSNQPQHF	TGTGCCAGCAGCTTAGTTGGCAGTAATAGCAATCAGCCCCAGCATTTT	TRBV7-2	TRBJ1-5	.	.
CASSLLAGGRRYEQYF	TGTGCCAGCAGTTTACTAGCGGGGGGGAGAAGGTACGAGCAGTACTTC	TRBV28	TRBJ2-7	.	TRBD2
CASSTDRANTEAFF	TGTGCCAGTAGTACCGACAGGGCGAACACTGAAGCTTTCTTT	TRBV19	TRBJ1-1	.	TRBD1
CASSQETGSGANVLTF	TGTGCCAGCAGCCAAGAGACAGGGTCTGGGGCCAACGTCCTGACTTTC	TRBV4-2	TRBJ2-6	few	TRBD1
CASSSDRDRGRDTEAFF	TGTGCCAGCAGCTCTGACCGGGACAGGGGGCGGGACACTGAAGCTTTCTTT	TRBV11-2	TRBJ1-1	.	TRBD1
CASKLGGENQPQHF	TGTGCCAGCAAGTTGGGAGGAGAAAATCAGCCCCAGCATTTT	TRBV6-6	TRBJ1-5	.	.
CSVEATGFRGGYTF	TGCAGCGTTGAAGCCACGGGGTTCCGGGGGGGCTACACCTTC	TRBV29-1	TRBJ1-2	.	.
CASGWQGGNTGELFF	TGTGCCAGCGGTTGGCAGGGGGGGAACACCGGGGAGCTGTTTTTT	TRBV6-5	TRBJ2-2	.	.
CASWTGGEAFF	TGTGCCAGCTGGACAGGGGGAGAAGCTTTCTTT	TRBV2	TRBJ1-1	.	TRBD1
CASSLTEGGTEQFF	TGTGCCAGCAGCTTAACAGAAGGGGGCACTGAGCAGTTCTTC	TRBV7-3	TRBJ2-1	.	TRBD1
CASSLRWGGTGAFQRAFF	TGTGCCAGCAGTTTGCGGTGGGGGGGGACAGGGGCTTTCCAGAGGGCTTTCTTT	TRBV27	TRBJ1-1	once	TRBD1
CASSQDLGQGYEQYF	TGCGCCAGCAGCCAAGATCTTGGACAGGGCTACGAGCAGTACTTC	TRBV4-1	TRBJ2-7	.	TRBD1
CASSLNCPSYEQYF	TGTGCCAGCAGCTTAAACTGTCCCTCCTACGAGCAGTACTTC	TRBV11-3	TRBJ2-7	.	.
CASSQDVGGNSPLHF	TGCGCCAGCAGCCAAGACGTGGGGGGTAATTCACCCCTCCACTTT	TRBV4-3	TRBJ1-6	.	.